This TCR beta chain stems from a study of tissue T cells after allogeneic stem cell transplantation. Time point indicated: mouse harvest day 7 after allogeneic transplant. Mouse grafts combined 10^7 T-cell-depleted bone marrow cells with 10^6 splenic CD5+ T cells. Findings of the study overall: Sampling depth was limited, and the cohort was small and clinically varied. Shared clones across patients were few; motif clustering revealed tissue-specific shared signatures. Anatomically similar tissues had similar TCR repertoires within each patient.

Points on this clone: Its target is not known. All gene names here are mouse names. Within the sample, other DNA sequences also encode this same CDR3.

CDR3 sequences, V/J genes, frequencies and template counts came from survey-depth TCRbeta sequencing. The table came from immunoSEQ multiplex PCR; TCRdb's copy has only in-frame clones and leaves some out. Counted here are roughly 6,100 clones, more than 40% occurring once; the ten biggest clones make up about 2%. This sequence originates from a female BALB/c mouse given C57BL/6 T cells with graft-versus-host disease after an allogeneic hematopoietic cell transplant. The specimen sequenced was skin.

CDR3 loop: CTCSARDRNSDYTF. The sequenced CDR3 bases are TGCACCTGCAGTGCCCGGGACAGAAACTCCGACTACACC. The genes are TRBV1 and TRBJ1-2, with TRBD1 matching over 7 bases. The read falls 1 residue short of the CDR3 end, and the missing part is taken from the germline J gene. The CDR3 loop spans 14 amino acids. V shed 3 bases and J 1 base; nucleotides not matched to a gene: 2. Germline CDR1 is NSQYPW and CDR2 is LRSPGD (reference sequence). The entire variable domain, with the rest obtained from reference TRBV1 and TRBJ1-2, is as follows: VTLLEQNPRWRLVPRGQAVNLRCILKNSQYPWMSWYQQDLQKQLQWLFTLRSPGDKEVKSLPGADYLATRVTDTELRLQVANMSQGRTLYCTCSARDRNSDYTFGSGTRLLVI.